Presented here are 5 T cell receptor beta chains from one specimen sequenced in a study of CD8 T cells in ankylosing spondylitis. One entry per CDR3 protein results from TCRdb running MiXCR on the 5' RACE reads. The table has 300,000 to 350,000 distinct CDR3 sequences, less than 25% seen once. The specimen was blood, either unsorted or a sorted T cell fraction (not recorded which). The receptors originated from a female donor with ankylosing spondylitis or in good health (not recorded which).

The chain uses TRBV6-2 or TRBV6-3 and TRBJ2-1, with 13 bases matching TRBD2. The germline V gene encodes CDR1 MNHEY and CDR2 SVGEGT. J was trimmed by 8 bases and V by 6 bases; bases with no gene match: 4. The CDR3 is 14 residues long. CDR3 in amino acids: CASRVLAGGDEQFF. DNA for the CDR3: TGTGCCAGCAGGGTACTAGCGGGAGGGGATGAGCAGTTCTTC.

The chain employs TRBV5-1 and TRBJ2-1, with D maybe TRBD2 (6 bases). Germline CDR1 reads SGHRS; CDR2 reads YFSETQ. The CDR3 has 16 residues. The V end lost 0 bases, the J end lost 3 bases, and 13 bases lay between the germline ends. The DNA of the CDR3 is TGCGCCAGCAGCTTGGCGATGGGAGGAGACTACAATGAGCAGTTCTTC. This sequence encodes CASSLAMGGDYNEQFF.

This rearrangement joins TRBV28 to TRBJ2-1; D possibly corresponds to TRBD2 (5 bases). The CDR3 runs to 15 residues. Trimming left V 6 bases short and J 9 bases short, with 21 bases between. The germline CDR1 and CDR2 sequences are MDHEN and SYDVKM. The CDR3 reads CASSLLGHRDGEQFF. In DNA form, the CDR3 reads TGTGCCAGCAGCCTCCTTGGGCACCGGGATGGTGAGCAGTTCTTC.

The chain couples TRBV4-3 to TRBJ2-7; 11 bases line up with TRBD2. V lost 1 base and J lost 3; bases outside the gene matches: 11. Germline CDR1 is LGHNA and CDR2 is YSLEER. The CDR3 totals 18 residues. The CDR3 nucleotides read TGCGCCAGCAGCCAAGCCCGACTAGCGGGATCTGTCGGCTACGAGCAGTACTTC. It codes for CASSQARLAGSVGYEQYF.

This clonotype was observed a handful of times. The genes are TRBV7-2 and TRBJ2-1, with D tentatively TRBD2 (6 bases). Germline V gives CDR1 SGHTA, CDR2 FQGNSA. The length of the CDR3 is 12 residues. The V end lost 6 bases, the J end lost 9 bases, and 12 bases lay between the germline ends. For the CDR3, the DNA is TGTGCCAGCAGTCATCCGGGAGTTGAGCAGTTCTTC. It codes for CASSHPGVEQFF.